Below are 28 T cell receptor beta chains sequenced from a single sample in a study of CD8 T cells in ankylosing spondylitis. General study points: Ankylosing spondylitis blood appeared to carry a characteristic TCR beta motif of several highly homologous variants.

These receptors are not linked to any known antigen. TCRdb passed the 5' RACE reads through MiXCR, listing each CDR3 protein once. The table records hundreds of thousands of distinct CDR3 sequences, 25% to 30% of them present only once. The source material was blood, either unsorted or a sorted T cell fraction (not recorded which). The receptors come from a male donor with ankylosing spondylitis.

V and J are TRBV10-2 and TRBJ1-5; 7 positions match TRBD1. The CDR3 extends over 16 amino acids. The junction had 14 bases not matched to a gene; V was cut back by 9 bases and J by 3 bases. Per germline, CDR1 WSHSY and CDR2 SAAADI. The CDR3, as DNA: TGCGCCAGTGCGCCCGGGACAGAGCGTTCCAATCAGCCCCAGCATTTT. Its protein is CASAPGTERSNQPQHF.

This chain connects TRBV7-9 to TRBJ2-5; D is ambiguous. Trimming pared 5 bases from V and 5 bases from J, leaving 12 bases between. The length of the CDR3 is 13 residues. CDR1 is SEHNR, CDR2 FQNEAQ, per germline (reference sequence). The CDR3 DNA is TGTGCCAGCAGCCTCAAAGTAGGCGAGACCCAGTACTTC. Residues: CASSLKVGETQYF.

This clonotype has only a few counts. Sequence at one end of the junction differs from germline and may be a read error. The CDR3 protein is CASSQDGDRARIF. Written as DNA, the CDR3 is TGTGCCAGCAGCCAAGATGGGGACAGGGCGCGGATCTTC. This chain links TRBV3-1 with TRBJ2-1, with 9 bases that match TRBD1. Germline loops: CDR1 LGHDT, CDR2 YNNKEL (reference sequence). This CDR3 spans 13 amino acids.

This clonotype appeared a few times. This chain joins TRBV5-6 and TRBJ2-1, with 10 nucleotides matching TRBD1. Unmatched junction bases numbered 4, after V lost 0 bases and J lost 4 bases. The CDR3 runs 16 residues. Looked up from germline, CDR1 is SGHDT and CDR2 is YYEEEE. The CDR3 DNA reads as TGTGCCAGCAGCTTGGCCGGACAGGGGGGATACAATGAGCAGTTCTTC. As protein: CASSLAGQGGYNEQFF.

This clonotype was observed many times. The V gene is TRBV29-1, the J gene TRBJ2-5, with a weak D call TRBD1 (5 bases). The germline V gene encodes CDR1 SQVTM and CDR2 ANQGSEA. V was cut by 1 base and J by 1 base, with 10 bases left in between. The CDR3 loop spans 14 amino acids. The CDR3 nucleotides read TGCAGCGTTGAAGGGCGACAGAGCCAAGAGACCCAGTACTTC. This encodes CSVEGRQSQETQYF. The whole variable domain, remainder taken from reference TRBV29-1 and TRBJ2-5, is SAVISQKPSRDICQRGTSLTIQCQVDSQVTMMFWYRQQPGQSLTLIATANQGSEATYESGFVIDKFPISRPNLTFSTLTVSNMSPEDSSIYLCSVEGRQSQETQYFGPGTRLLVL.

This clonotype was recorded once. V and J are TRBV20-1 and TRBJ2-3; D unclear. The CDR3 extends over 13 amino acids. With 6 bases removed from V and 3 bases from J, the gap between germline ends came to 13 bases. Germline values: CDR1 DFQATT, CDR2 SNEGSKA (reference sequence). CDR3 DNA sequence: TGCAGTGCGTGGAAGGCCTCAACAGATACGCAGTATTTT. This encodes CSAWKASTDTQYF.

V is TRBV4-2 and J is TRBJ2-5; D unclear. V lost 0 bases and J lost 5, with 13 bases in between. The CDR3 totals 15 residues. Germline-derived CDR1 and CDR2 are LGHNA and YNFKEQ. CDR3 bases: TGTGCCAGCAGCCAAGATCCGGGTCTGCCTGAGACCCAGTACTTC. It translates to CASSQDPGLPETQYF.

This clonotype was detected only a few times. The J gene is TRBJ1-3, the V gene TRBV12-3 or TRBV12-4, with D perhaps TRBD1 (6 bases). This CDR3 spans 17 amino acids. The V gene lost 4 bases and the J gene lost 0 bases, with 16 bases spanning the gap. The DNA for the CDR3 is TGTGCCAGCAGTTACTGGACAGTGGATAGCTCTGGAAACACCATATATTTT. Translation: CASSYWTVDSSGNTIYF.

This chain uses TRBV5-1 with TRBJ2-6; D remains unclear. Per the germline V gene, CDR1 is SGHRS and CDR2 is YFSETQ. Trimming shortened V by 2 bases and J by 0 bases, and 9 bases separated the two germline ends. CDR3 length equals 16 residues. The CDR3 coding sequence is TGCGCCAGCAGCTTTGTAGGGCTCTCTGGGGCCAACGTCCTGACTTTC. Translated: CASSFVGLSGANVLTF. The variable domain in full, with the rest retrieved from reference TRBV5-1 and TRBJ2-6, is KAGVTQTPRYLIKTRGQQVTLSCSPISGHRSVSWYQQTPGQGLQFLFEYFSETQRNKGNFPGRFSGRQFSNSRSEMNVSTLELGDSALYLCASSFVGLSGANVLTFGAGSRLTVL.

This clonotype was counted between two and nine times. The J gene is TRBJ2-7, the V gene TRBV27; D might be TRBD2 (6 bases). This CDR3 spans 15 amino acids. V was cut by 4 bases and J by 2 bases, with 15 bases left in between. CDR1 and CDR2 (germline): MNHEY, SMNVEV (reference sequence). Here the CDR3 DNA reads TGTGCCAGCAGTTCATCTAGCGTGAAGACCTACGAGCAGTACTTC. Residues: CASSSSSVKTYEQYF.

The CDR3 region is CSAARGFDYGYTF. DNA for the CDR3: TGCAGCGCCGCTCGAGGTTTCGACTATGGCTACACCTTC. The chain couples TRBV29-1 to TRBJ1-2; D unresolved. Germline V gene sequence: CDR1 SQVTM, CDR2 ANQGSEA. V lost 7 bases, J lost 3 bases, and 15 bases lay in between. CDR3 length: 13 amino acids.

The V call is TRBV6-6, the J call TRBJ2-1; D ambiguous. Germline CDR1 is MNHNY and CDR2 is SVGAGI (reference sequence). V lost 5 bases and J 6 bases, leaving 8 bases between the germline ends. The CDR3 covers 12 residues. As DNA, the CDR3 is TGTGCCAGCAGTGGATTTAGCAATGAGCAGTTCTTC. This gives the protein CASSGFSNEQFF.

The chain is built from TRBV12-3 or TRBV12-4 and TRBJ1-2; D remains ambiguous. The CDR3 extends over 14 amino acids. V was trimmed by 6 bases and J by 4 bases, leaving 15 bases between them. CDR3 DNA: TGTGCCAGCAGCCCCATGAGGGTGGGCTATGGCTACACCTTC. Its translation: CASSPMRVGYGYTF.

This chain joins TRBV5-6 and TRBJ1-2, with a possible D match to TRBD1 (5 bases). The CDR3 spans 12 residues. CDR1 and CDR2 from the germline V gene are SGHDT and YYEEEE. V lost 1 base, J lost 8 bases, and 9 bases lay in between. CDR3 sequence reads: CASSLYTGGYTF. The CDR3 DNA reads TGTGCCAGCAGCTTGTACACAGGCGGCTACACCTTC.

There are a few counts of this clonotype. The chain has TRBV10-1 and TRBJ2-5; 8 bases agree with TRBD2. The CDR3 runs 15 residues. The junction had 2 bases not matched to a gene; V was cut back by 0 bases and J by 2 bases. The germline V gene has CDR1 WNHNN and CDR2 SYGVQD (reference sequence). The CDR3 region is CASSESGTSQETQYF. For the CDR3, the DNA is TGCGCCAGCAGTGAGTCGGGGACTAGTCAAGAGACCCAGTACTTC.

V is TRBV5-1 and J is TRBJ2-5, with 13 bases matching TRBD2. The germline CDR1 and CDR2 sequences are SGHRS and YFSETQ. The trim removed 3 bases at V and 7 bases at J, leaving 12 bases unmatched. This CDR3 has 17 residues. Here the CDR3 reads CASSSSELAGGSGTQYF. The CDR3 nucleotides read TGCGCCAGCAGCTCCTCCGAACTAGCGGGAGGGTCCGGGACCCAGTACTTC.

This clonotype showed up many times. This chain connects TRBV4-2 to TRBJ2-7, with TRBD2 matching 9 bases. The germline V gene has CDR1 LGHNA and CDR2 YNFKEQ. CDR3 length: 14 residues. With V trimmed by 1 base and J by 6 bases, 4 bases remained unmatched. CDR3 sequence: CASSQGPAGGEQYF. CDR3 nucleotide sequence: TGTGCCAGCAGCCAAGGCCCAGCGGGAGGCGAGCAGTACTTC.

This clonotype was observed a handful of times. The rearrangement uses TRBV20-1 and TRBJ2-1; perhaps TRBD1 as D (6 bases). This CDR3 has 11 residues. Trimming removed 3 bases from V and 10 bases from J, with 10 bases in between. Per the germline V gene, CDR1 is DFQATT and CDR2 is SNEGSKA (reference sequence). This chain's CDR3 is CSASKGDEQFF. Here the CDR3 DNA reads TGCAGTGCTAGTAAGGGGGACGAGCAGTTCTTC.

The chain has TRBV5-1 and TRBJ1-3; D gene unclear. This CDR3 is built from 15 residues. Germline values: CDR1 SGHRS, CDR2 YFSETQ. Trimming stripped 4 bases from V and 0 bases from J, with 11 bases between. CDR3 protein: CASSPTGPSGNTIYF. The CDR3 nucleotides read TGCGCCAGCAGCCCCACGGGCCCCTCTGGAAACACCATATATTTT.

This clonotype was found a few times. This chain links TRBV7-2 with TRBJ2-3; D unclear. V was clipped by 6 bases and J by 5 bases, with 24 bases between them. This CDR3 contains 17 residues. Germline CDR1 and CDR2: SGHTA and FQGNSA. The CDR3 DNA reads as TGTGCCAGCAGGAAATTATCTGTTGGCCCTCCCGGAGATACGCAGTATTTT. As protein: CASRKLSVGPPGDTQYF.

J is TRBJ1-1 and V is TRBV20-1; D not certain. CDR3 length: 14 amino acids. The V end was cut by 1 base, the J end by 1 base, with 10 bases between. Germline V lookup: CDR1 DFQATT, CDR2 SNEGSKA (reference sequence). The CDR3: CSARGLPGNTEAFF. The CDR3 bases are TGCAGTGCTAGAGGTTTACCGGGGAACACTGAAGCTTTCTTT.

This clonotype was recorded a few times. The chain carries TRBV25-1 and TRBJ2-2, with no clear D. Trimming left V 3 bases short and J 3 bases short, with 2 bases between. The CDR3 sequence is 12 residues long. Per germline, CDR1 MGHDK and CDR2 SYGVNS. The CDR3 sequence is CASSDDTGELFF. The CDR3 DNA is TGTGCCAGCAGTGACGACACCGGGGAGCTGTTTTTT.

This clonotype has only a few counts. The chain uses TRBV11-2 and TRBJ2-2; the D gene is possibly TRBD2 (6 bases). V was cut by 8 bases and J by 1 base, with 20 bases left in between. CDR3 length equals 17 residues. Germline V CDR1 and CDR2: SGHAT, FQNNGV. The CDR3 DNA is TGTGCCAGCCGTTACCGGCCGGGAGCTATGAACACCGGGGAGCTGTTTTTT. The encoded protein is CASRYRPGAMNTGELFF. The variable domain in full, with the rest retrieved from reference TRBV11-2 and TRBJ2-2, is EAGVAQSPRYKIIEKRQSVAFWCNPISGHATLYWYQQILGQGPKLLIQFQNNGVVDDSQLPKDRFSAERLKGVDSTLKIQPAKLEDSAVYLCASRYRPGAMNTGELFFGEGSRLTVL.

This clonotype was observed a handful of times. The rearrangement uses TRBV11-2 and TRBJ1-1; TRBD1 might be the D (6 bases). This CDR3 has 12 amino acids. Trimming took off 2 bases at V and 10 bases at J, with 11 bases between the two ends. Germline loops: CDR1 SGHAT, CDR2 FQNNGV. The CDR3 reads CASSLSRGAAFF. As DNA, the CDR3 is TGTGCCAGCAGCTTATCACGGGGGGCAGCTTTCTTT.

The V call is TRBV5-1, the J call TRBJ2-7, with D uncertain. Germline lookup yields CDR1 SGHRS and CDR2 YFSETQ. This CDR3 has 9 amino acids. V lost 8 bases, J lost 3 bases, and 3 bases lay in between. This CDR3 is CARNYEQYF. The CDR3 region has the DNA TGCGCCAGGAACTACGAGCAGTACTTC.

The J gene is TRBJ2-1, the V gene TRBV5-1; 9 positions match TRBD2. The trim removed 0 bases at V and 1 base at J, leaving 8 bases unmatched. The CDR3 extends over 18 amino acids. Germline V lookup: CDR1 SGHRS, CDR2 YFSETQ. The CDR3 DNA is TGCGCCAGCAGCTTGGTCCCCCGGACTAGCGATTCCTACAATGAGCAGTTCTTC. Translated, it gives CASSLVPRTSDSYNEQFF.

The gene calls are TRBV11-1 and TRBJ2-5; D is uncertain. Trimming cost V 1 base and J 6 bases, with 12 bases left between them. This CDR3 contains 14 residues. Germline V CDR1 and CDR2: SGHAT, FQDESV (reference sequence). The CDR3 nucleotides read TGTGCCAGCAGCTTAGGGAGAAGTCAACAGACCCAGTACTTC. Protein: CASSLGRSQQTQYF.

The chain couples TRBV20-1 to TRBJ2-2; TRBD2 is a possible D gene (6 bases). The CDR3 totals 16 residues. Germline assignment: CDR1 DFQATT and CDR2 SNEGSKA (reference sequence). The V gene lost 0 bases and the J gene lost 6 bases, with 17 bases spanning the gap. The CDR3 region is CSARDRRAGEAGELFF. The CDR3 nucleotides read TGCAGTGCTAGAGATAGGAGGGCAGGAGAAGCCGGGGAGCTGTTTTTT.